One and the same sample provided the 7 T cell receptor beta chains below, sequenced in a study of Ad26.COV2.S vaccination and SARS-CoV-2 variants. Treatment described: around 19 received Ad26.COV2.S at low or high dose, single or two shots; roughly 5 received placebo; per-sample allocation not given. Collection of samples fell on day 63 after the first vaccine or placebo injection. Libraries were prepared by immunoSEQ multiplex PCR; TCRdb keeps only in-frame clonotypes and omits some of them. The repertoire has about 350,000 clones, around 89% of them found once; the top ten carry 6.4%. This specimen was peripheral blood, taken in a trial of Ad26.COV2.S vaccine versus placebo. All receptors derive from a person aged 18 to 65 who received the Ad26.COV2.S COVID-19 vaccine or a placebo.

The J gene is TRBJ2-6, the V gene TRBV7-9, with D unresolved. The CDR3 consists of 14 residues. The germline gives CDR1 SEHNR, CDR2 FQNEAQ (reference sequence). V was clipped by 8 bases and J by 7 bases, with 15 bases between them. CDR3 sequence (DNA): TGTGCCAGCGATCCCGACACCGCTGCCAACGTCCTGACTTTC. Translated, it gives CASDPDTAANVLTF.

The rearrangement links TRBV5-1 to TRBJ1-4; D may be TRBD1 (6 bases). Germline V CDR1 and CDR2: SGHRS, YFSETQ. This CDR3 is 14 amino acids long. V was shortened by 2 bases and J by 8 bases, with 13 bases between the two germline ends. CDR3 sequence (DNA): TGCGCCAGCAGCTTCACAGGGTTGGCCGAAAAACTGTTTTTT. Its protein is CASSFTGLAEKLFF.

The V and J genes are TRBV30 and TRBJ2-7; D may be TRBD2 (6 bases). Trimming removed 2 bases at V and 1 base at J, with 15 bases between. In germline, CDR1 is GTSNPN, CDR2 SVGIG (reference sequence). CDR3 length equals 15 residues. The CDR3 bases are TGTGCCTGGAGTAGAACTGGCCGGGGGTCCTACGAGCAGTACTTC. This sequence encodes CAWSRTGRGSYEQYF.

The rearrangement joins TRBV28 to TRBJ1-6, with D uncertain. Per germline, CDR1 MDHEN and CDR2 SYDVKM. CDR3 length equals 12 residues. The V gene lost 2 bases and the J gene lost 6 bases, with 2 bases spanning the gap. CDR3 DNA sequence: TGTGCCAGCAGTTTAACTAATTCACCCCTCCACTTT. As protein: CASSLTNSPLHF. Complete variable domain (other parts from reference TRBV28 and TRBJ1-6): DVKVTQSSRYLVKRTGEKVFLECVQDMDHENMFWYRQDPGLGLRLIYFSYDVKMKEKGDIPEGYSVSREKKERFSLILESASTNQTSMYLCASSLTNSPLHFGNGTRLTVT.

The chain couples TRBV4-1 to TRBJ2-2; D call uncertain. Trimming removed 5 bases from V and 7 bases from J, with 23 bases in between. Germline V CDR1 and CDR2: MGHRA, YSYEKL. The CDR3 sequence is 17 residues long. The CDR3 DNA sequence: TGCGCCAGCAGCTCTACACCGCGAACGACTCGGTTCGGGGAGCTGTTTTTT. Its translation is CASSSTPRTTRFGELFF.

The chain links TRBV4-2 to TRBJ2-7; the match to TRBD2 covers 9 bases. The V gene's germline CDR1 is LGHNA and CDR2 YNFKEQ. CDR3 length: 16 residues. V lost 0 bases, J lost 5 bases, and 8 bases stayed unmatched. The CDR3 sequence: CASSQDPGLARDEQYF. CDR3 sequence (DNA): TGTGCCAGCAGCCAAGATCCCGGACTAGCGAGGGACGAGCAGTACTTC.

This chain connects TRBV15 to TRBJ2-5; D remains ambiguous. Germline V gene lookup returns CDR1 LNHNV and CDR2 YYDKDF (reference sequence). Between the trimmed V and J ends, which lost 5 bases and 5 bases, there was a span of 12 bases. CDR3 size: 13 residues. Written as DNA, the CDR3 is TGTGCCACCAGCTTCGGCGCTAGGGAGACCCAGTACTTC. Protein sequence: CATSFGARETQYF.